Shown below are 30 T cell receptor beta chains from a single sample sequenced in a study of beta chain features in type 1 diabetes. Study findings and constraints: All four CD4+ subsets from Type 1 diabetes patients carried moderately but significantly shorter TCRB CDR3s.

These receptors' antigens are unknown. The entirety of the isolated RNA underwent reverse transcription, so expressed TCRB transcripts were sequenced. The repertoire was sequenced with immunoSEQ multiplex PCR; TCRdb's copy has only in-frame clones and lacks some. Seen here are roughly 150,000 clones, about 8% observed once, and the top ten hold roughly 1%. The sample consisted of central memory CD4+ T cells from blood. The receptors shown here come from a woman aged 40 to 50 with type 1 diabetes.

This clone was observed many times. This sequence joins TRBV4-3 and TRBJ2-7, with 9 nucleotides matching TRBD2. The CDR3 consists of 16 residues. In germline, CDR1 is LGHNA, CDR2 YSLEER. The junction had 10 bases not matched to a gene; V was cut back by 0 bases and J by 7 bases. The CDR3 nucleotides are TGCGCCAGCAGCCAAGAGGCCGGAGCGGGGGGTAAAGAGCAGTACTTC. This sequence encodes CASSQEAGAGGKEQYF.

This clone was seen more than once but under ten times. The rearrangement links TRBV7-2 to TRBJ2-1; a weak D match, TRBD1 (5 bases). With 6 bases removed from V and 2 bases from J, the gap between germline ends came to 5 bases. Germline CDR1 and CDR2: SGHTA and FQGNSA. This CDR3 is built from 12 residues. CDR3 sequence: CASRDTYNEQFF. The DNA of the CDR3 is TGTGCCAGCAGGGACACCTACAATGAGCAGTTCTTC.

This chain uses TRBV19 with TRBJ1-1; the D is unclear. The CDR3 has 13 amino acids. CDR1 LNHDA and CDR2 SQIVND come from the germline V gene (reference sequence). Trimming cost V 1 base and J 7 bases, with 10 bases left between them. The CDR3 nucleotides are TGTGCCAGTAGTATAGGGAGGGTAAGTGAAGCTTTCTTT. Protein: CASSIGRVSEAFF.

V is TRBV7-8 and J is TRBJ1-2, with TRBD1 matching over 8 bases. The V gene's germline CDR1 is SGHVS and CDR2 FQNEAQ. The CDR3 contains 13 residues. V was pared by 6 bases and J by 4 bases, with 4 bases of the junction left unmatched. CDR3 DNA sequence: TGTGCCAGCAGACGAGGACAGGGCTATGGCTACACCTTC. Translating gives CASRRGQGYGYTF.

This clone was found a few times. The rearrangement links TRBV28 to TRBJ1-5, with D unresolved. The V gene lost 6 bases and the J gene lost 0 bases, with 12 bases spanning the gap. CDR3 size: 15 residues. Germline CDR1 MDHEN, CDR2 SYDVKM. The CDR3 region has the DNA TGTGCCAGCAGACCCCCGGGTCCTAGCAATCAGCCCCAGCATTTT. It encodes CASRPPGPSNQPQHF.

The J gene is TRBJ2-3, the V gene TRBV7-2, with 11 bases matching TRBD2. The CDR3 spans 17 residues. Per germline, CDR1 SGHTA and CDR2 FQGNSA. J lost 4 bases, V lost 1 base, and 7 bases had no gene match. The CDR3 DNA sequence: TGTGCCAGCAGCTTAGTGGGCGGACTAGCGGGTCCAGATACGCAGTATTTT. It is translated as CASSLVGGLAGPDTQYF.

This clone was seen only a few times. The rearrangement joins TRBV30 to TRBJ1-5; possible D gene TRBD1, 5 bases. The germline V gene has CDR1 GTSNPN and CDR2 SVGIG (reference sequence). V lost 2 bases to trimming and J lost 7 bases, with 12 bases between them. The CDR3 totals 13 residues. CDR3 coding DNA: TGTGCCTGGAGTAGGGCGGAGGGGCAGCCCCAGCATTTT. Amino acids: CAWSRAEGQPQHF.

This clone was picked up a small number of times. This chain joins TRBV9 and TRBJ2-1, with 8 bases lining up with TRBD1. The germline V gene has CDR1 SGDLS and CDR2 YYNGEE. The CDR3 contains 13 residues. Trimming cost V 3 bases and J 8 bases; bases outside gene matches: 4. This CDR3 is CASSAGQGDEQFF. The CDR3 DNA is TGTGCCAGCAGCGCCGGACAGGGCGATGAGCAGTTCTTC.

In its sample, this clone was seen a few times. The chain uses TRBV9 and TRBJ2-1; 9 nucleotides match TRBD1. Germline V lookup: CDR1 SGDLS, CDR2 YYNGEE. V gave up 3 bases and J gave up 3 bases; unmatched junction bases: 7. The CDR3 spans 16 residues. CDR3 DNA: TGTGCCAGCAGCGAGGGACAGGGTTTCCTCTACAATGAGCAGTTCTTC. Its translation: CASSEGQGFLYNEQFF.

This clone was detected only a few times. The J gene is TRBJ1-6, the V gene TRBV18; 9 bases match TRBD1. CDR3 length: 15 amino acids. The ends lost 6 bases at V and 8 bases at J; junction bases unmatched: 8. Germline V gene sequence: CDR1 KGHSH, CDR2 LQKENI. The CDR3 spells CASSPGQGKDSPLHF. CDR3 DNA sequence: TGTGCCAGCTCCCCTGGACAGGGGAAGGATTCACCCCTCCACTTT. Full variable domain (outside the CDR3, taken from reference TRBV18 and TRBJ1-6): NAGVMQNPRHLVRRRGQEARLRCSPMKGHSHVYWYRQLPEEGLKFMVYLQKENIIDESGMPKERFSAEFPKEGPSILRIQQVVRGDSAAYFCASSPGQGKDSPLHFGNGTRLTVT.

This clone has more than one count but fewer than ten. The chain employs TRBV2 and TRBJ1-5, with D possibly TRBD1 on 6 matching bases. The V gene lost 5 bases and the J gene lost 5 bases, with 13 bases spanning the gap. This CDR3 has 14 amino acids. The germline CDR1 and CDR2 sequences are SNHLY and FYNNEI. CDR3 sequence: CASSRQAPDQPQHF. The CDR3 coding sequence is TGTGCCAGCAGTAGACAGGCGCCGGATCAGCCCCAGCATTTT.

This clone was recorded a few times. This chain joins TRBV27 and TRBJ2-5; 15 positions match TRBD2. Germline V gene sequence: CDR1 MNHEY, CDR2 SMNVEV (reference sequence). The CDR3 has 15 amino acids. V dropped 5 bases and J dropped 5; count of bases not matched to a gene: 3. Here the CDR3 reads CASSPGLAGGETQYF. CDR3 bases: TGTGCCAGCAGTCCTGGACTAGCGGGGGGGGAGACCCAGTACTTC.

This clone was observed a handful of times. This sequence joins TRBV29-1 and TRBJ2-3; TRBD1 aligns across 7 bases. This CDR3 is 15 amino acids long. Germline V gene sequence: CDR1 SQVTM, CDR2 ANQGSEA. Trimming took 6 bases from V and 2 from J; bases not matched to a gene: 11. The DNA of the CDR3 is TGCAGCGTGAGGGGGCTAGCCGACTTCACAGATACGCAGTATTTT. Translation gives CSVRGLADFTDTQYF.

This clone occurred many times. V usage is TRBV9 and J usage is TRBJ2-1, with D tentatively TRBD1 (6 bases). Germline CDR1 SGDLS, CDR2 YYNGEE. This CDR3 is 15 amino acids long. Trimming stripped 4 bases from V and 1 base from J, with 12 bases between. The chain's CDR3 is CASSPGDGSYNEQFF. CDR3 DNA sequence: TGTGCCAGCAGCCCAGGGGACGGGTCCTACAATGAGCAGTTCTTC. The variable domain in full, completed from reference TRBV9 and TRBJ2-1, reads DSGVTQTPKHLITATGQRVTLRCSPRSGDLSVYWYQQSLDQGLQFLIQYYNGEERAKGNILERFSAQQFPDLHSELNLSSLELGDSALYFCASSPGDGSYNEQFFGPGTRLTVL.

This clone was observed a few times. The chain has TRBV9 and TRBJ2-1; 8 nucleotides line up with TRBD2. This CDR3 spans 19 amino acids. Germline V gene lookup returns CDR1 SGDLS and CDR2 YYNGEE. The ends lost 0 bases at V and 8 bases at J; junction bases unmatched: 19. Written as DNA, the CDR3 is TGTGCCAGCAGCGTAGTAGGGGGGAAGGGACTAGTGGGGGCCGATGAGCAGTTCTTC. Residues: CASSVVGGKGLVGADEQFF.

In this sample, this clone turned up a few times. The chain couples TRBV5-6 to TRBJ2-5; 11 nucleotides agree with TRBD2. The germline V gene has CDR1 SGHDT and CDR2 YYEEEE. Germline trimming cut 2 bases from V and 1 base from J; bases unmatched to any gene: 4. The CDR3 has 16 amino acids. CDR3 amino acids: CASSLEGLAAQETQYF. The CDR3 bases are TGTGCCAGCAGCTTAGAGGGACTAGCGGCCCAAGAGACCCAGTACTTC.

The rearrangement uses TRBV2 and TRBJ2-1; 14 positions agree with TRBD2. With V trimmed by 1 base and J by 6 bases, 5 bases remained unmatched. The V gene's germline CDR1 is SNHLY and CDR2 FYNNEI. The CDR3 spans 17 residues. CDR3 sequence reads: CASSEERLAGGGNEQFF. In DNA form, the CDR3 reads TGTGCCAGCAGTGAAGAAAGACTAGCGGGAGGGGGCAATGAGCAGTTCTTC. Complete variable domain (other parts from reference TRBV2 and TRBJ2-1): EPEVTQTPSHQVTQMGQEVILRCVPISNHLYFYWYRQILGQKVEFLVSFYNNEISEKSEIFDDQFSVERPDGSNFTLKIRSTKLEDSAMYFCASSEERLAGGGNEQFFGPGTRLTVL.

This clone has ten or more counts. V gene TRBV10-3 combines with J gene TRBJ2-5, with D tentatively TRBD1 (6 bases). The CDR3 covers 14 residues. Per the germline V gene, CDR1 is ENHRY and CDR2 is SYGVKD. The V end was cut by 5 bases, the J end by 2 bases, with 12 bases between. CDR3 bases: TGTGCCATCAGTAGAGGCCAGGGGCAAGAGACCCAGTACTTC. Translation: CAISRGQGQETQYF.

The chain has TRBV5-1 and TRBJ2-3; possible D gene TRBD1, 6 bases. V was shortened by 0 bases and J by 3 bases, with 11 bases between the two germline ends. There are 15 residues in the CDR3. The germline CDR1 and CDR2 sequences are SGHRS and YFSETQ. CDR3 region: CASSLVLQGTDTQYF. The CDR3 DNA reads as TGCGCCAGCAGCTTGGTTTTGCAGGGGACAGATACGCAGTATTTT.

The chain combines TRBV6-5 with TRBJ2-3; 11 nucleotides line up with TRBD1. Trimming at V came to 5 bases and at J to 4 bases, leaving 5 bases not matched to a gene. Germline CDR1 reads MNHEY; CDR2 reads SVGAGI. CDR3 size: 15 residues. The DNA of the CDR3 is TGTGCCAGCAGTAGAGGGGACAGGGGGTCAGATACGCAGTATTTT. Protein sequence: CASSRGDRGSDTQYF.

This clone was recorded many times. The chain joins TRBV14 to TRBJ2-5, with D perhaps matching TRBD2 (5 bases). Trimming cost V 0 bases and J 4 bases, with 15 bases left between them. This CDR3 spans 16 amino acids. Looked up from germline, CDR1 is SGHDN and CDR2 is FVKESK. CDR3 in amino acids: CASSQDLTRGLETQYF. The DNA of the CDR3 is TGTGCCAGCAGCCAAGATCTAACCCGGGGTTTAGAGACCCAGTACTTC.

This clone was found a few times. The chain uses TRBV9 and TRBJ2-1, with 7 bases identical to TRBD1. The CDR3 loop spans 13 amino acids. Trimming cost V 4 bases and J 10 bases; bases outside gene matches: 8. Per the germline V gene, CDR1 is SGDLS and CDR2 is YYNGEE. In nucleotides, the CDR3 is TGTGCCAGCAGCTTACAGGGGTCGGGGGAGCAGTTCTTC. Encoded protein: CASSLQGSGEQFF.

As for this clone: One end of the junction varies from germline; a read error may be responsible. The rearrangement links TRBV7-7 to TRBJ2-2; D call uncertain. The CDR3 is 12 amino acids. Germline values: CDR1 SSHAT, CDR2 FNYEAQ (reference sequence). CDR3 bases: TGTGCTAGCAGTTCCGACACCGGGGAGCTGTTTTTT. Translated: CASSSDTGELFF.

This clone has just a few counts. A junction end diverges from the germline sequence, so it may reflect a read error. The chain is built from TRBV7-2 and TRBJ2-1, with 7 bases aligning to TRBD1. This CDR3 region has 15 residues. From germline, CDR1 is SGHTA and CDR2 FQGNSA. The CDR3 spells CASSHGTGVNNEQFF. CDR3 DNA: TGCGCCAGCAGCCACGGAACAGGGGTTAACAATGAGCAGTTCTTC.

This clone was observed a handful of times. The V gene is TRBV15, the J gene TRBJ1-1, with a tentative D call TRBD1 (5 bases). Trimming cost V 1 base and J 4 bases, with 7 bases left between them. This CDR3 region has 13 residues. The V gene's germline CDR1 is LNHNV and CDR2 YYDKDF (reference sequence). This CDR3 reads CATSRGRATEAFF. The CDR3 nucleotides are TGTGCCACCAGCAGAGGCAGGGCCACTGAAGCTTTCTTT. The entire variable domain, with the rest obtained from reference TRBV15 and TRBJ1-1, is as follows: DAMVIQNPRYQVTQFGKPVTLSCSQTLNHNVMYWYQQKSSQAPKLLFHYYDKDFNNEADTPDNFQSRRPNTSFCFLDIRSPGLGDTAMYLCATSRGRATEAFFGQGTRLTVV.

This clone was observed a handful of times. V gene TRBV6-5 combines with J gene TRBJ2-1; TRBD2 aligns across 7 bases. CDR3 length: 14 amino acids. Unmatched junction bases numbered 9, after V lost 7 bases and J lost 6 bases. CDR1 MNHEY and CDR2 SVGAGI come from the germline V gene. The CDR3 region has the DNA TGTGCCAGCAAATCAGGACTAGGGGCCAATGAGCAGTTCTTC. It yields the protein CASKSGLGANEQFF.

The CDR3 DNA reads as TGTGCCAGCAGCACACTAGCGGGACCTAGCACAGATACGCAGTATTTT. Translating gives CASSTLAGPSTDTQYF. The chain recombines TRBV5-6 with TRBJ2-3; 10 bases are a match to TRBD2. This CDR3 is 16 amino acids long. The germline V gene encodes CDR1 SGHDT and CDR2 YYEEEE. J lost 0 bases, V lost 4 bases, and 5 bases had no gene match.

The chain recombines TRBV5-1 with TRBJ1-2, with D unclear. CDR3 length: 14 residues. V dropped 3 bases and J dropped 3 bases, with 12 bases sitting between them. The germline gives CDR1 SGHRS, CDR2 YFSETQ. As DNA, the CDR3 is TGCGCCAGCAGCTACGCCGGGAGGTACTATGGCTACACCTTC. It specifies CASSYAGRYYGYTF.

This chain uses TRBV7-9 with TRBJ2-3; no clear D gene. This CDR3 comprises 14 residues. Germline V gives CDR1 SEHNR, CDR2 FQNEAQ (reference sequence). Trimming stripped 1 base from V and 4 bases from J, with 9 bases between. The CDR3: CASSLVRFSDTQYF. DNA of the CDR3: TGTGCCAGCAGCTTAGTTCGGTTTTCAGATACGCAGTATTTT.

This clone was picked up a small number of times. At one end, the junction sequence differs from germline, possibly due to a read error. The chain is built from TRBV7-7 and TRBJ2-5; D may be TRBD1 (5 bases). In germline, CDR1 is SSHAT, CDR2 FNYEAQ (reference sequence). The CDR3 loop spans 12 amino acids. The CDR3 DNA reads TGTGCTAGCAGCCAGGGATCGGAGACCCAGTACTTC. Translation: CASSQGSETQYF.